A selection of T cell receptor beta chains follows, all from one sample in a study of blood T cell repertoires in COVID-19. Assay: immunoSEQ multiplex PCR; the TCRdb copy retains only in-frame clones and omits some. The sample records around 55,000 clones, approximately 90% being singletons. The sample taken for sequencing was peripheral blood. The receptors stem from a man in his forties with COVID-19, enrolled during active disease. CDR3s include the opening cysteine and the closing phenylalanine or tryptophan. The order of the fields is V gene, D gene, J gene, clone size, CDR3 protein, CDR3 DNA. A D gene is named only where the DNA matches it firmly. Clone size appears in some rows only: once, few, many, or a class for an expanded clone.

TRBV7-9	TRBD1	TRBJ1-1	.	CASSLGTANTEAFF	TGTGCCAGCAGCCTTGGGACAGCAAACACTGAAGCTTTCTTT
TRBV11-2	TRBD2	TRBJ2-5	.	CASSLDRDIAGQETQYF	TGTGCCAGCAGCTTAGATCGGGACATAGCGGGGCAAGAGACCCAGTACTTC
TRBV30	TRBD2	TRBJ2-5	.	CAWSVSGGAGETQYF	TGTGCCTGGAGTGTAAGCGGGGGGGCCGGGGAGACCCAGTACTTC
TRBV5-1	TRBD1	TRBJ2-7	few	CASRDRGTYEQYF	TGCGCCAGCAGGGACAGGGGAACCTACGAGCAGTACTTC
TRBV24-1	TRBD2	TRBJ2-1	.	CATSDWTSGRDEQFF	TGTGCCACCAGTGATTGGACTAGCGGTAGGGATGAGCAGTTCTTC
TRBV6-5	.	TRBJ1-5	.	CATRQASNQPQHF	TGTGCCACGAGACAGGCTAGCAATCAGCCCCAGCATTTT
TRBV4-1	TRBD1	TRBJ1-1	.	CASSQDWDREEAFF	TGCGCCAGCAGCCAAGATTGGGACAGGGAAGAAGCTTTCTTT
TRBV11-2	.	TRBJ2-5	.	CASSLGQGGETQYF	TGTGCCAGCAGCTTAGGTCAGGGTGGAGAGACCCAGTACTTC
TRBV30	TRBD1	TRBJ1-3	.	CAWSGTGNSGNTIYF	TGTGCCTGGAGTGGGACAGGGAACTCTGGAAACACCATATATTTT
TRBV12-3/TRBV12-4	.	TRBJ2-5	.	CASSIQSRETQYF	TGTGCCAGCAGTATACAGTCCAGGGAGACCCAGTACTTC
TRBV7-6	TRBD1	TRBJ1-4	.	CASSAGQTFATNEKLFF	TGTGCCAGCAGTGCGGGACAGACGTTTGCAACTAATGAAAAACTGTTTTTT
TRBV18	.	TRBJ2-1	.	CASSPPRLTEQFF	TGTGCCAGCTCACCACCGAGACTCACGGAGCAGTTCTTC
TRBV7-6	TRBD1	TRBJ1-3	.	CASSFYRDSSGNTIYF	TGTGCCAGCAGCTTCTACAGGGACAGCTCTGGAAACACCATATATTTT
TRBV29-1	.	TRBJ1-2	.	CSVEEAGRNYGYTF	TGCAGCGTTGAAGAAGCGGGCAGGAACTATGGCTACACCTTC
TRBV21-1	.	TRBJ2-7	.	CAILRLAGDHSPTYEQYF	TGTGCCATCCTCCGACTAGCGGGGGACCACTCGCCTACCTACGAGCAGTACTTC
TRBV7-8	.	TRBJ1-5	.	CASSPGQSRQPQHF	TGTGCCAGCAGCCCCGGACAGTCCCGGCAGCCCCAGCATTTT
TRBV27	TRBD1	TRBJ1-6	.	CASSFGQGGSPLHF	TGTGCCAGCAGTTTTGGACAGGGGGGATCACCCCTCCACTTT
TRBV28	TRBD1	TRBJ1-5	.	CASSPQTGGGNQPQHF	TGTGCCAGCAGTCCACAGACAGGGGGCGGCAATCAGCCCCAGCATTTT
TRBV28	TRBD1	TRBJ2-1	.	CASSPHGTGRNEQFF	TGTGCCAGCAGTCCCCATGGGACAGGGCGGAATGAGCAGTTCTTC
TRBV27	.	TRBJ2-3	.	CASSPWDFPKADTQYF	TGTGCCAGCAGTCCATGGGACTTTCCTAAAGCAGATACGCAGTATTTT
TRBV7-9	.	TRBJ1-2	.	CASSQQENYGYTF	TGTGCCAGCAGCCAGCAGGAAAACTATGGCTACACCTTC
TRBV19	.	TRBJ2-5	.	CASRLAGSAQETQYF	TGTGCCAGTAGACTGGCGGGAAGTGCTCAAGAGACCCAGTACTTC
TRBV5-6	.	TRBJ2-1	.	CASSLPNNEQFF	TGTGCCAGCAGCTTGCCCAACAATGAGCAGTTCTTC
TRBV6-5	TRBD1	TRBJ1-1	.	CASSSPTGGNEAFF	TGTGCCAGCAGTTCCCCGACAGGGGGCAATGAAGCTTTCTTT
TRBV20-1	.	TRBJ2-1	.	CSASSLSSYNEQFF	TGCAGTGCTAGTTCGCTTAGCTCCTACAATGAGCAGTTCTTC
TRBV7-2	TRBD2	TRBJ2-2	.	CASSLGRTRGTGELFF	TGTGCCAGCAGCTTAGGGAGGACTAGGGGCACCGGGGAGCTGTTTTTT
TRBV25-1	.	TRBJ1-2	.	CASSEFSHGYTF	TGTGCCAGCAGTGAATTTAGCCATGGCTACACCTTC
TRBV30	TRBD2	TRBJ2-1	.	CAWIDSGRTYNEQFF	TGTGCCTGGATAGATAGCGGGAGGACCTACAATGAGCAGTTCTTC
TRBV11-3	.	TRBJ2-1	.	CASSASGWEGNEQFF	TGTGCCAGCAGCGCGTCAGGGTGGGAAGGGAATGAGCAGTTCTTC
TRBV12-3/TRBV12-4	.	TRBJ1-6	.	CASSFWRGGSLHF	TGTGCCAGCAGTTTTTGGCGCGGAGGGTCCCTCCACTTT
TRBV12-3/TRBV12-4	.	TRBJ2-3	.	CASSLTGDTQYF	TGTGCCAGCAGTTTAACCGGGGATACGCAGTATTTT
TRBV30	TRBD1	TRBJ1-5	.	CAWSGTGYQPQHF	TGTGCCTGGAGTGGGACAGGGTACCAGCCCCAGCATTTT
TRBV6-5	.	TRBJ1-5	.	CASSWQGNQPQHF	TGTGCCAGCTCGTGGCAGGGCAATCAGCCCCAGCATTTT
TRBV7-3	.	TRBJ2-1	few	CALGSCSYNEQFF	TGTGCCTTAGGGAGTTGCTCCTACAATGAGCAGTTCTTC